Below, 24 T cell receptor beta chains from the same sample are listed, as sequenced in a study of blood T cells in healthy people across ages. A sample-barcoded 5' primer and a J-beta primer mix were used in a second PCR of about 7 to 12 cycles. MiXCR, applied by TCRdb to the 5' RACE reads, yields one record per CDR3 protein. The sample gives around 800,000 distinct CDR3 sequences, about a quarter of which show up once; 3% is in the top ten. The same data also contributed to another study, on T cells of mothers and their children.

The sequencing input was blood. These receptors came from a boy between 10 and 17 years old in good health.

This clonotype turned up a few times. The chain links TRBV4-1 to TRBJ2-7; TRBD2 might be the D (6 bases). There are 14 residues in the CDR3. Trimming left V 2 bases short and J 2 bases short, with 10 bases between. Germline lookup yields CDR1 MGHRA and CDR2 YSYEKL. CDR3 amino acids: CASSQYSGAYEQYF. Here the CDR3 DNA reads TGCGCCAGCAGCCAATATAGCGGCGCCTACGAGCAGTACTTC.

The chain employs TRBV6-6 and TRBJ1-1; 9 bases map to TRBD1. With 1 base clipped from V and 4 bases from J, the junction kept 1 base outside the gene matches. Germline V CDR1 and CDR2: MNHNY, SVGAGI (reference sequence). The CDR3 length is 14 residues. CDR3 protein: CASSYLGQGTEAFF. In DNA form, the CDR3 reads TGTGCCAGCAGTTACTTGGGACAGGGCACTGAAGCTTTCTTT.

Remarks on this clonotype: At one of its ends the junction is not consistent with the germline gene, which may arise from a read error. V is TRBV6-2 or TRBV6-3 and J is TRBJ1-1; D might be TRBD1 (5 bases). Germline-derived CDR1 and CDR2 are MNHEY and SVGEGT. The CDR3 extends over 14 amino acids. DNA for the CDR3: TGTGCCAGCAGTTACCCTTTGGGGCGAGGTGAAGTTTTCTTT. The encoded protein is CASSYPLGRGEVFF.

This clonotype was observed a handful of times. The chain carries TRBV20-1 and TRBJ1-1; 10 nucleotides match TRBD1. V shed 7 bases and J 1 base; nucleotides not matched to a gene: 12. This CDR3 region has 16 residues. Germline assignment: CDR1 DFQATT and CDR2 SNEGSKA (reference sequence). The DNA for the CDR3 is TGCAGTGTCAGAGGGACAGGGGTGGGTTCGAACACTGAAGCTTTCTTT. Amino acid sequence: CSVRGTGVGSNTEAFF.

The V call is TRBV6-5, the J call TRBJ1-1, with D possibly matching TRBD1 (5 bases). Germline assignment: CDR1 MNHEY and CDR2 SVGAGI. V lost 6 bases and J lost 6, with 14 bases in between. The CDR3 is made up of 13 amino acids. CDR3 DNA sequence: TGTGCCAGCAGAGGGTTCCGACAGCCTGAAGCTTTCTTT. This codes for CASRGFRQPEAFF.

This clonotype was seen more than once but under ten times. CDR3 protein: CASSATGGIGYEQYF. CDR3 in DNA: TGTGCCAGCAGTGCGACAGGGGGTATTGGCTACGAGCAGTACTTC. The chain links TRBV2 to TRBJ2-7; TRBD1 matches 9 bases. The CDR3 has 15 amino acids. Germline V lookup: CDR1 SNHLY, CDR2 FYNNEI. V dropped 4 bases and J dropped 3; count of bases not matched to a gene: 7.

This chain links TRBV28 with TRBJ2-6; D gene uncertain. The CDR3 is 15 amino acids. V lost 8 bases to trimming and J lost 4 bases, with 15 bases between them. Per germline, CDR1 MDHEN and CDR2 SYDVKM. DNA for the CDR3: TGTGCCAGCTATACCGCGTCTACCGGGGCCAACGTCCTGACTTTC. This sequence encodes CASYTASTGANVLTF. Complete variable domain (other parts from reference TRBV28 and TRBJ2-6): DVKVTQSSRYLVKRTGEKVFLECVQDMDHENMFWYRQDPGLGLRLIYFSYDVKMKEKGDIPEGYSVSREKKERFSLILESASTNQTSMYLCASYTASTGANVLTFGAGSRLTVL.

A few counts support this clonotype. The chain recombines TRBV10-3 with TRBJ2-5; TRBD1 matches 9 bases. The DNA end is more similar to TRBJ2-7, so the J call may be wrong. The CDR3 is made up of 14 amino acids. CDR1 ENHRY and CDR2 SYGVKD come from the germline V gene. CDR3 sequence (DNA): TGTGCCATCAGTGGGGGGACAGGGACCTACGAGCAGTACTTC. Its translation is CAISGGTGTYEQYF.

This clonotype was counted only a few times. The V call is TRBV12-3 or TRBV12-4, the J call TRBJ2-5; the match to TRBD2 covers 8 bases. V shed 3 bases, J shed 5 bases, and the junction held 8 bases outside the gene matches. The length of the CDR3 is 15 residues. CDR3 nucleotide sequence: TGTGCCAGCAGTTTTGGTGGCGGGGGGCCGGAGACCCAGTACTTC. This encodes CASSFGGGGPETQYF.

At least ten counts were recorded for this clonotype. CDR3 protein: CSVPGQGSDTQYF. The CDR3 region has the DNA TGCAGCGTGCCGGGGCAGGGGTCAGATACGCAGTATTTT. The J gene is TRBJ2-3, the V gene TRBV29-1, with a possible D match to TRBD1 (6 bases). The CDR3 covers 13 residues. Germline-derived CDR1 and CDR2 are SQVTM and ANQGSEA. The V end was cut by 6 bases, the J end by 4 bases, with 14 bases between.

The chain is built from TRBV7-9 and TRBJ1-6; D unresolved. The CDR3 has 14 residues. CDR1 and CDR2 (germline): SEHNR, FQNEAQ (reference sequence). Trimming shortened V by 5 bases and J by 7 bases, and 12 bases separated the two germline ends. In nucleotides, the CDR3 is TGTGCCAGCAGCCCCATGGCGACCAATTCACCCCTCCACTTT. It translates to CASSPMATNSPLHF.

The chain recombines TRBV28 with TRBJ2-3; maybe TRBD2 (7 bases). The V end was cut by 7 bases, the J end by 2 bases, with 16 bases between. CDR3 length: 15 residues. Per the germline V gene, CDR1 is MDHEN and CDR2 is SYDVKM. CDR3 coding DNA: TGTGCCAGCACCCCTGGCGGGGGCGTCACAGATACGCAGTATTTT. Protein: CASTPGGGVTDTQYF. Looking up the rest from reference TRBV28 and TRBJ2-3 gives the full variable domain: DVKVTQSSRYLVKRTGEKVFLECVQDMDHENMFWYRQDPGLGLRLIYFSYDVKMKEKGDIPEGYSVSREKKERFSLILESASTNQTSMYLCASTPGGGVTDTQYFGPGTRLTVL.

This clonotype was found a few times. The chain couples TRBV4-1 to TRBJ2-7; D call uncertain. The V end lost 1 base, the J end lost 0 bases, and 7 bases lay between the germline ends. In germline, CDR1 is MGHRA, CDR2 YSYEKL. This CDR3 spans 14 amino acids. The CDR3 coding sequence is TGCGCCAGCAGCCAAGTTAGGGCCTCCTACGAGCAGTACTTC. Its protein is CASSQVRASYEQYF.

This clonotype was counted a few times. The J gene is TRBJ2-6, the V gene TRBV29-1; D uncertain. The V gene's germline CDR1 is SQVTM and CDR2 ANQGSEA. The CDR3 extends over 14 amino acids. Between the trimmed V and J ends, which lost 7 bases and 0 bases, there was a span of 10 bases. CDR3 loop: CSACEDSGANVLTF. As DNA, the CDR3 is TGCAGCGCGTGTGAGGACTCTGGGGCCAACGTCCTGACTTTC.

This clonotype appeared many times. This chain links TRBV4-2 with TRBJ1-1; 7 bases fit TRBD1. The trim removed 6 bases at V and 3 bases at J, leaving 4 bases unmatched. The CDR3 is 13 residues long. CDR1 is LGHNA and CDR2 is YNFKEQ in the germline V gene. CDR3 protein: CASSSGGDTEAFF. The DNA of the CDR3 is TGTGCCAGCAGTTCAGGGGGGGACACTGAAGCTTTCTTT.

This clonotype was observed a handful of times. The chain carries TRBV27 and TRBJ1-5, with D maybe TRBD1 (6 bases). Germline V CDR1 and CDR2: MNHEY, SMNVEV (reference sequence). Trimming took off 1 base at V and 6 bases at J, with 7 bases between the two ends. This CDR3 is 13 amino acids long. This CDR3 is CASSLLGGQPQHF. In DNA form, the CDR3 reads TGTGCCAGCAGTTTATTAGGGGGTCAGCCCCAGCATTTT.

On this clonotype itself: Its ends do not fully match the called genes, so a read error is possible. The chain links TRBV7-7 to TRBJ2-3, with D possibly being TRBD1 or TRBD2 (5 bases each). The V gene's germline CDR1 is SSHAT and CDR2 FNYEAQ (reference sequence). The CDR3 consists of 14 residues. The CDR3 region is CASSPGPITDTQYF. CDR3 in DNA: TGTGCTAGCAGCCCGGGACCCATCACAGATACGCAGTATTTT.

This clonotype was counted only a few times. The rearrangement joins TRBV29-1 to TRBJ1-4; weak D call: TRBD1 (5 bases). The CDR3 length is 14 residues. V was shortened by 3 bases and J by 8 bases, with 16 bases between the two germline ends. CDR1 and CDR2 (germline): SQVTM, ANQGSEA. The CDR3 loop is CSVEGRQVGEKLFF. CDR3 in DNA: TGCAGCGTTGAGGGGCGTCAGGTCGGAGAAAAACTGTTTTTT. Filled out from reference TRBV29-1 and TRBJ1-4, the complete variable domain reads SAVISQKPSRDICQRGTSLTIQCQVDSQVTMMFWYRQQPGQSLTLIATANQGSEATYESGFVIDKFPISRPNLTFSTLTVSNMSPEDSSIYLCSVEGRQVGEKLFFGSGTQLSVL.

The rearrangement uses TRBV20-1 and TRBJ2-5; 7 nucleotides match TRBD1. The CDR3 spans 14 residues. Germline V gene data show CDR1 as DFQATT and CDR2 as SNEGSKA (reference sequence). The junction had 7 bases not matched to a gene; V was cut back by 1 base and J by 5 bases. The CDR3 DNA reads TGCAGTGCTAGAGGGGACAGCCGCAGGGAGACCCAGTACTTC. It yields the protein CSARGDSRRETQYF.

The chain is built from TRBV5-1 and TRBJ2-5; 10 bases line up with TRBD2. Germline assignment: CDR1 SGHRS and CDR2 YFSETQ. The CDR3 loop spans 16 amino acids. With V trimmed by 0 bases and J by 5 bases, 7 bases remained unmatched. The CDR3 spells CASSLASGGAWETQYF. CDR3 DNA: TGCGCCAGCAGCTTGGCCAGCGGGGGGGCCTGGGAGACCCAGTACTTC.

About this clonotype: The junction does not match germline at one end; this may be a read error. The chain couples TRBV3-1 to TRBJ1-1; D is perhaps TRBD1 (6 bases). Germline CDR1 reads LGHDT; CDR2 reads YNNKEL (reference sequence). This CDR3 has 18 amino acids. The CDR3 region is CASSQGFRRFGQNTEALF. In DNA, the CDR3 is TGTGCCAGCAGCCAAGGGTTTCGGCGGTTTGGACAGAACACTGAAGCTCTCTTT.

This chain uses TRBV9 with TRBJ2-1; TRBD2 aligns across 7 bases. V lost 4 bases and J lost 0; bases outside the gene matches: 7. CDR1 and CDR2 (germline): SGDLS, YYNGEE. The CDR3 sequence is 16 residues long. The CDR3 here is CASSLVAGASYNEQFF. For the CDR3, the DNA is TGTGCCAGCAGCTTGGTGGCGGGAGCCTCCTACAATGAGCAGTTCTTC.

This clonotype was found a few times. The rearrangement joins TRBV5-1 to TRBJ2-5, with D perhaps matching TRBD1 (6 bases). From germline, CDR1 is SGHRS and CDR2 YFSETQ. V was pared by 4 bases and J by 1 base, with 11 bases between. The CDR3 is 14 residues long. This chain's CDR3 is CASSPRDIQETQYF. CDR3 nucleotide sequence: TGCGCCAGCAGCCCCCGGGACATCCAAGAGACCCAGTACTTC.

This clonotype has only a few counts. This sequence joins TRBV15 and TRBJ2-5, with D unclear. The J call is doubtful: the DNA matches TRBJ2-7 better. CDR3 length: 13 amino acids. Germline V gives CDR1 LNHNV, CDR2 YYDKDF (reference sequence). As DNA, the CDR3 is TGTGCCACCAGCAGAGTACCAGGCAACGAGCAGTACTTC. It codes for CATSRVPGNEQYF.